This T cell receptor beta chain was sequenced during a study of regulatory T cells in long-lasting Graves disease listed by TCRdb under 2021. At the level of the whole study: Newly diagnosed Graves' disease patients had taken antithyroid drugs for less than 3 months. Peripheral blood TCR sequencing and RNA sequencing compared persistent Graves' disease patients with newly diagnosed Graves' disease patients. A total of 33 samples were covered by TCR sequencing, comprising approximately 13 persistent and around 20 newly diagnosed Graves' disease patients. The study was registered as a clinical trial and conducted in China.

This clonotype has only a few counts. This clone's antigen is unknown. No base qualities exist here, and no much larger clone lies one base off it. The library came from multiplex PCR. The listed sequencing device is Illumina HiSeq 4000. iRepertoire HTBI primers and Arm-PCR amplification of CDR3 regions were used to construct TCR beta libraries. PCR products were gel purified before sequencing. In the source study's methods: A total of around 66 TRBV and 14 TRBJ segments were identified across samples and were used for gene usage analysis of CDR3 amino acid clonotypes. Filtered high-quality paired reads were merged into contigs using COPE and FqMerger. Contigs were aligned with BLAST to IMGT TRBV, TRBD and TRBJ reference genes, and CDR3 was defined per IMGT. Any clonotype with a frequency above 0.1% was classified as a highly expanded clone. Shannon entropy was used to measure repertoire diversity, and the Gini coefficient was used to measure V-J evenness. Clonotypes shared by more than one individual were considered public. Using fastp trimming at Q25 and MiXCR clonotype assembly, TCRdb reanalyzed the public sequencing data and kept in-frame beta chains. One record per CDR3 amino acid sequence lists the most common genes and DNA. V and J calls and clone size were set by TCRdb, not the authors. This sample gives 360,000 or so distinct CDR3 sequences in total; roughly 17% of them show up just once. The ten most abundant clones make up 30% of the sample.

Germline trimming amounts to 6 bases on V and 4 bases on J, with 9 as the count of junction bases outside the gene matches. The CDR3 measures 16 amino acids from cysteine to phenylalanine. Only CDR3 DNA is held: 48 bases, read in frame from base 1. From the germline V gene, CDR1 is MGHRA and CDR2 is YSYEKL. Study-wide conclusions, independent of this receptor: Patients with persistent disease shared more public clonotypes (approximately 2,500) than newly diagnosed patients did (966). The authors acknowledged the small sample size as a limitation that may reduce accuracy. Only peripheral blood was studied, because thyroid tissue, the primary lesion, was inaccessible. Compared with newly diagnosed patients, patients with persistent Graves' disease had lower TCR Shannon entropy and fewer highly expanded clones, which suggests clonal expansion. Only the TCR beta chain was sequenced and analyzed. Persistent disease showed preferential use of TRBV28, TRBJ1-2 and TRBJ2-5, whereas newly diagnosed disease favored TRBV20-1 and TRBJ2-1.

The time point tag for this specimen amounts to: newly diagnosed GD, antithyroid drugs for less than 3 months. RNA was extracted from PBMCs in TRIzol for both TCR sequencing and RNA sequencing. The diagnosis of Graves' disease followed American Thyroid Association guidelines. Patients were recruited from an endocrinology department in Xi'an, China. Each patient gave approximately 9.7 milliliters of peripheral blood, collected in an EDTA anticoagulant tube. Ficoll Paque Plus density gradient separation was used to isolate PBMCs, and no further T cell sorting was done. RNA quality was checked with an Agilent 2100 Bioanalyzer and agarose gel, and concentration with a NanoDrop 2000. The same data also went into a second study, on T cells in Graves' hyperthyroidism and ophthalmopathy. As the second publication notes: Graves' hyperthyroidism was defined as stable when no progression to ophthalmopathy occurred over 18 months of follow-up. Hyperthyroidism patients were newly diagnosed, had a disease duration of under 2 months, and were aged 18 to 65 years. Exclusion was applied to patients with uncontrolled infections, other autoimmune diseases, pregnancy or lactation. Diagnoses were based on clinical symptoms, serum thyroxine and TRAb, thyroid ultrasound and orbital computed tomography. The first round of RT-PCR for the TCR CDR3 was performed with the HTBI primer set and the Qiagen OneStep RT-PCR kit. Most expanded thyroid clonotypes (frequency above 0.001) were also found in blood, which suggests that blood repertoires may mirror thyroid immune responses. A 13 V-J signature model separated ophthalmopathy from stable hyperthyroidism, with approximately 86% sensitivity and roughly 81% specificity in cross-validation and 80%/75% in testing. In validation, the model predicted progression to ophthalmopathy a median of approximately 6.3 months before onset, with approximately 70% sensitivity and 72.22% specificity. To identify distinguishing TCR V-J signatures, a discovery cohort of 90 to 100 patients was used, comprising some 43 with Graves' ophthalmopathy and some 57 with stable Graves' hyperthyroidism. Prospective prediction of ophthalmopathy was tested in an independent validation cohort of approximately 19 hyperthyroidism patients and around 16 patients who later progressed to ophthalmopathy. The approximately 97 discovery patients were randomly divided into training and test sets at a 7:3 ratio. Thyroid tissue and blood T-cell repertoires from six Graves' hyperthyroidism patients were also compared in the study. After blood sampling, hyperthyroidism patients were treated with methimazole at a starting dose of 30 mg daily, and ophthalmopathy patients were treated with high-dose intravenous methylprednisolone. Libraries were constructed in a second round of multiplex PCR, after which size selection and purification were performed. The libraries were sequenced on an Illumina HiSeq2000 using paired-end 100 bp reads. Raw data were processed with SOAPnuke, discarding reads with adapters, uncalled bases, mean Phred below 15, or no exact constant-primer or identifier match. High-quality paired reads were merged with COPE v1.2.5, and unique nucleotide sequences were defined as clonotypes. MiTCR v1.1 was used to align the clonotypes against IMGT TRBV, TRBD and TRBJ reference segments. The analysis included only V-J combinations with a frequency above 0.0001, which together covered 99% to 99.2% of the repertoires. A TCS score was defined as the ratio between F50 (clonal expansion) and ExV (chaos), using BLOSUM62-based TCRdist between CDR3 peptides within each V-J. Welch's t-statistics and random forest reduced 514 V-J features to roughly 13, which were used in a naive Bayes classifier (R e1071). No statistical method was used to fix the sample size in advance, and group allocation was not hidden from the investigators. TCR Vbeta CDR3 sequencing of 135 peripheral blood samples (over 40 ophthalmopathy, 75 hyperthyroidism and approximately 17 progressor patients) is reported in the paper.

The specimen was peripheral blood mononuclear cells (PBMCs), collected at new diagnosis, from a patient treated with antithyroid drugs. The receptor was derived from a man aged 35-49 years with Graves disease. Donor details come from another sample of the same person, matched by shared clones. The sequence links TRBV4-1 to TRBJ1-6; 7 nucleotides in the junction match TRBD1. The CDR3 region has the sequence CASRRSGTEYNSPLHF. In nucleotide form, the sequence is TGCGCCAGCAGACGTTCAGGGACAGAGTATAATTCACCCCTCCACTTT.